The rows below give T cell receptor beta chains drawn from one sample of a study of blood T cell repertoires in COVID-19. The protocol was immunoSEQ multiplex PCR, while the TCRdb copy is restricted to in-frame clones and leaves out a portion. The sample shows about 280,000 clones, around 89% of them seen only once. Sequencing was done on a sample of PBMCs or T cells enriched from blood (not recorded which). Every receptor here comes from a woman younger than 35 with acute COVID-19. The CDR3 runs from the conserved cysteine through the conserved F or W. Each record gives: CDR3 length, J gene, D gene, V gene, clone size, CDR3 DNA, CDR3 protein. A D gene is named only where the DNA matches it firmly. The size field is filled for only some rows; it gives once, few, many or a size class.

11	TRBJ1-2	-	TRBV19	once	TGTGCCAGTCGGACAGTGTATGGCTACACCTTC	CASRTVYGYTF
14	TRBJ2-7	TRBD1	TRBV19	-	TGTGCCAGTAGTATACAGGGGGCGCAATACGAGCAGTACTTC	CASSIQGAQYEQYF
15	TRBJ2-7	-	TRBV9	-	TGTGCCAGCAGCGAGGGGTCCCACATACTCTACGAGCAGTACTTC	CASSEGSHILYEQYF
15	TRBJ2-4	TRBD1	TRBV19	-	TGTGCCAGTAGGATGCCAGGGGGTCGAGAAAACATTCAGTACTTC	CASRMPGGRENIQYF
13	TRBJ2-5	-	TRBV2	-	TGTGCCAGCAAGGTCTTGAGGGAAGAGACCCAGTACTTC	CASKVLREETQYF
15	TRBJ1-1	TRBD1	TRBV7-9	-	TGTGCCAGCAGCCCGCGACAGGGAGGGAACACTGAAGCTTTCTTT	CASSPRQGGNTEAFF
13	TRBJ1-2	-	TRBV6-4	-	TGTGCCAGCAGAGACACAGGGTCAAATGGCTACACCTTC	CASRDTGSNGYTF
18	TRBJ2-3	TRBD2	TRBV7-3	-	TGTGCCAGCAGCTTAACTCTCGGACTAGCGGGAAGCACAGATACGCAGTATTTT	CASSLTLGLAGSTDTQYF
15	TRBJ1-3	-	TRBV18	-	TGTGCCAGCTCACCATCACAGGGAGAAGGAAACACCATATATTTT	CASSPSQGEGNTIYF
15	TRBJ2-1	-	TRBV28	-	TGTGCCAGCAGGACAGACGTGAGCTCCTACAATGAGCAGTTCTTC	CASRTDVSSYNEQFF
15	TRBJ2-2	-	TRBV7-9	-	TGTGCCAGCAGCTCCGCGGACAGAGATACCGGGGAGCTGTTTTTT	CASSSADRDTGELFF
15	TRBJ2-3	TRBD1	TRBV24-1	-	TGTGCCACCAGTGATGAAGGGGGCGGGACAGATACGCAGTATTTT	CATSDEGGGTDTQYF
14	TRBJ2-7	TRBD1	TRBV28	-	TGTGCCAGCAGGACCGGGACAGCCCTTGGGGAGCAGTACTTC	CASRTGTALGEQYF
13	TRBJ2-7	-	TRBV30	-	TGTGCCTGGAGAGTTCCGGGAGCTGGGGAGCAGTACTTC	CAWRVPGAGEQYF
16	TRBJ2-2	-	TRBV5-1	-	TGCGCCAGCAGCCCCGGACTCGACTCAATCACCGGGGAGCTGTTTTTT	CASSPGLDSITGELFF
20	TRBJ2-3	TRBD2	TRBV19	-	TGTGCCAGTAGTACCGGACTAGCGGGAGGGCGATTAAGTCAGTCCGATACGCAGTATTTT	CASSTGLAGGRLSQSDTQYF
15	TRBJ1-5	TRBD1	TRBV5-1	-	TGCGCCAGCAGCTTGGGGGGACAGAACAATCAGCCCCAGCATTTT	CASSLGGQNNQPQHF
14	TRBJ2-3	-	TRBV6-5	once	TGTGCCAGCAGTTACTCTGACAGGCCAGATACGCAGTATTTT	CASSYSDRPDTQYF
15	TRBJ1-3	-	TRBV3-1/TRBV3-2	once	TGTGCCAGCAGCCCCTACCAGGGCTCTGGAAACACCATATATTTT	CASSPYQGSGNTIYF
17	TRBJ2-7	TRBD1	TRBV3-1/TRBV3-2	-	TGTGCCAGCAGCCAAAGCCCAGGGACAGAGTACCCCTACGAGCAGTACTTC	CASSQSPGTEYPYEQYF
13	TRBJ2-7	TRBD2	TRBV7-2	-	TGTGCCAGCTCGACTAGCGGTTACTACGAGCAGTACTTC	CASSTSGYYEQYF
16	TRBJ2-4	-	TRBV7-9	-	TGTGCCAGCAGCTTAGATAGCAGGGGTGCCAAAAACATTCAGTACTTC	CASSLDSRGAKNIQYF
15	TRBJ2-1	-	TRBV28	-	TGTGCCAGCAGTATCGGGGGTCCCTCCTACAATGAGCAGTTCTTC	CASSIGGPSYNEQFF
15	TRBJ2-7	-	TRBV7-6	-	TGTGCCAGCAGCCTCCCGGGACAAGGTTTCTACGAGCAGTACTTC	CASSLPGQGFYEQYF
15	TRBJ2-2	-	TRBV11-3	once	TGTGCCAGCAGCCCGGTCGGTGGTAACACCGGGGAGCTGTTTTTT	CASSPVGGNTGELFF
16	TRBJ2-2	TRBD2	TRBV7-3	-	TGTGCCAGCAGCTTAGGCGGCGGGAGGTCCACCGGGGAGCTGTTTTTT	CASSLGGGRSTGELFF
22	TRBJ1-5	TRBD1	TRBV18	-	TGTGCCAGCTCACCACCACCTAAAGGATCTGGGACAGGGGTCGGAGTACATCAGCCCCAGCATTTT	CASSPPPKGSGTGVGVHQPQHF
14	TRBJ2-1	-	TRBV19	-	TGTGCCAGTAGTATAAGAGCGGGTGTGGGTGAGCAGTTCTTC	CASSIRAGVGEQFF
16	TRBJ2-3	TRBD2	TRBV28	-	TGTGCCAGCAGTTTGGCGGGAGGACCTGGCACAGATACGCAGTATTTT	CASSLAGGPGTDTQYF
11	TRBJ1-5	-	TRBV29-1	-	TGCAGCGTTGGGGGGGATCAGCCCCAGCATTTT	CSVGGDQPQHF
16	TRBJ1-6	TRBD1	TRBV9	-	TGTGCCAGCAGCGTAGCCGGGACAGCAGGTCGTTCACCCCTCCACTTT	CASSVAGTAGRSPLHF
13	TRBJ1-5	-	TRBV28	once	TGTGCCAGCAGTCCAGGATTAAATCAGCCCCAGCATTTT	CASSPGLNQPQHF
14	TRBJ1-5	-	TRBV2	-	TGTGCCAGCAGTGTAGGTAACAGAAATCAGCCCCAGCATTTT	CASSVGNRNQPQHF
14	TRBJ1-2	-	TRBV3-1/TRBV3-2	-	TGTGCCAGCAGCCAAGGATCGGTAGACTATGGCTACACCTTC	CASSQGSVDYGYTF
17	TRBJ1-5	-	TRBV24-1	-	TGTGCCACCAGTGATTTGTCGACTAGGGGAAGCAATCAGCCCCAGCATTTT	CATSDLSTRGSNQPQHF
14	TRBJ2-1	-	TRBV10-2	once	TGCGCCAGCAGTGTTAGTAGCTCCTACAATGAGCAGTTCTTC	CASSVSSSYNEQFF
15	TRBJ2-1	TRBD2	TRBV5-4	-	TGTGCCAGCAGCCCTGGACTAGCGGGAGAACGACAGCAGTTCTTC	CASSPGLAGERQQFF
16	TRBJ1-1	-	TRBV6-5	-	TGTGCCAGCAGTTACACATTCGTCCGGGGAGGGACTGAAGCTTTCTTT	CASSYTFVRGGTEAFF
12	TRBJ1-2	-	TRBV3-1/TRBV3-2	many	TGTGCCAGCAGCTCCCTAGGCGGGGGCTACACCTTC	CASSSLGGGYTF
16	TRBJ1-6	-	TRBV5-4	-	TGTGCCAGCAGCCGGAGGGGCGCCTCCTATAATTCACCCCTCCACTTT	CASSRRGASYNSPLHF
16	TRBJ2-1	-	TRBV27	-	TGTGCCAGCAGTTCTTTCCGGGGGGCCTCCTACAATGAGCAGTTCTTC	CASSSFRGASYNEQFF
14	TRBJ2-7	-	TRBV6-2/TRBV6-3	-	TGTGCCAGCAGTTACTCTCGGTTCTCCTACGAGCAGTACTTC	CASSYSRFSYEQYF
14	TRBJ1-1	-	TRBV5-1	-	TGCGCCAGCAGCTTGGCCCCGACAGAACTTGAAGCTTTCTTT	CASSLAPTELEAFF
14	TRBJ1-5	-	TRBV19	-	TGTGCCAGTAGTTCGAGGAGGGATGGTCAGCCCCAGCATTTT	CASSSRRDGQPQHF
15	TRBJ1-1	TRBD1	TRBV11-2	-	TGTGCCAGCAGCTTTCGGGACAGGGATTCCACTGAAGCTTTCTTT	CASSFRDRDSTEAFF
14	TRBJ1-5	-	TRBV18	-	TGTGCCAGCTCCCGAGACAGGCGTTATCAGCCCCAGCATTTT	CASSRDRRYQPQHF
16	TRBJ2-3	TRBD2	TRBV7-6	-	TGTGCCAGCAGCTTAGTAAGGACTAGAGACACAGATACGCAGTATTTT	CASSLVRTRDTDTQYF
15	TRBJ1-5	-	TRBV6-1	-	TGTGCCAGCAGTGATCGGGGGGATAGCAATCAGCCCCAGCATTTT	CASSDRGDSNQPQHF
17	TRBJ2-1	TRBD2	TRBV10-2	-	TGCGCCAGCAGTGATCTCGAACTAGCGGGAGTGGTAAATGAGCAGTTCTTC	CASSDLELAGVVNEQFF
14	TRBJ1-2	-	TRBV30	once	TGTGCCTGGAGTAGTGGCAGGGAAGCCTATGGCTACACCTTC	CAWSSGREAYGYTF
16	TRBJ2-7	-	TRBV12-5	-	TGTGCTAGTGGTTTGGTAACGTCTAGTTTCCCCTACGAGCAGTACTTC	CASGLVTSSFPYEQYF
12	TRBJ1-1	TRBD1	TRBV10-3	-	TGTGCCATCAGCCGGGACAGCACTGAAGCTTTCTTT	CAISRDSTEAFF
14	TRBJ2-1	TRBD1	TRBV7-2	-	TGTGCCAGCAGCCAGACAGGGGGCTTTGGTGAGCAGTTCTTC	CASSQTGGFGEQFF